This TCR beta chain was captured by sequencing in a study of CD8+CD57+ T cells in acquired aplastic anemia. For the study at large: Isolated CD4+ and CD8+ cells, once sorted, yielded DNA averaging about 3.2 ug. Study-level points and caveats: Simpson's diversity of CD8+ cells was not significantly different in patients compared with controls.

This clonotype was recorded a few times. Its antigen is as yet unknown. Genomic DNA, the template, was used for profiling of the TCR beta VDJ and CDR3. Via MiXCR, TCRdb re-called the reads, giving one row per CDR3 protein. The table has about 190,000 distinct CDR3 sequences, around 59% seen once. CDR3 size: 11 residues. In germline, CDR1 is SGHTA, CDR2 FQGNSA. V was clipped by 5 bases and J by 7 bases, with 9 bases between them. The source material was sorted CD4+, CD8+, or CD8+CD57+ T cells (not recorded which) from PBMCs. The chain has TRBV7-2 and TRBJ2-7, with TRBD2 as a possible D gene (5 bases). The TCR originated in a human donor in good health, serving as a control. CDR3 nucleotides: TGTGCCAGCAGCCCGGGATGGGAGCAGTACTTC. It codes for CASSPGWEQYF.